The clone carrying this T cell receptor beta chain was detected only a few times. This record belongs to a study of human T cells and chemical hapten exposure. Overall study: In the sensitization step, 2% DPC was placed on about 2 cm by about 2 cm of upper inner arm skin.

V lost 7 bases and J 2 bases, leaving 15 bases between the germline ends. Germline V CDR1 and CDR2: LGHDT, YNNKEL (reference sequence). This CDR3 contains 14 residues. Time point defined: patch test 2, 6 weeks after DPC sensitization. This sample's treatment: therapeutic diphenylcyclopropenone sensitization with weekly scalp DPC. In TCRdb, the RACE reads were re-called with MiXCR into one record per CDR3 protein. The sample lists around 100,000 distinct CDR3 sequences; approximately 10% were seen once. This clonotype was sampled from a woman between 40 and 55 years old with alopecia areata. Some clones in this sample may be carry-over from other donors' samples. The specimen was whole blood, collected in connection with sensitization to the hapten diphenylcyclopropenone (DPC). The chain couples TRBV3-1 to TRBJ2-7; perhaps D is TRBD1 or TRBD2 (5 bases each). This chain's CDR3 is CASTARGATYEQYF. The CDR3 DNA reads as TGTGCCAGCACCGCTCGAGGGGCGACCTACGAGCAGTACTTC.